The rows below give T cell receptor beta chains drawn from one sample of a study of cytomegalovirus exposure and HLA in healthy donors. This table comes from immunoSEQ multiplex PCR, and its TCRdb copy is limited to in-frame clones, with some not included. The sample shows some 150,000 clones, approximately 80% of them seen only once. Sequenced material: PBMCs. The receptors originated from a man aged 40-49 years in good health and CMV-seropositive. CDR3s include the opening cysteine and the closing phenylalanine or tryptophan. The D gene is left open where the match is weak. Size values are once, few and many counts, or a class for expanded clones, and some rows have none.

j_gene,v_gene,d_gene,abundance,CDR3nt,CDR3aa
TRBJ1-1,TRBV6-6,.,.,TGTGCCAGTCCCCGCGAGGAGGGAGGCACTGAAGCTTTCTTT,CASPREEGGTEAFF
TRBJ2-1,TRBV27,TRBD2,few,TGTGCCAGCAGTTCATGGGGACTAGGGATCTACAATGAGCAGTTCTTC,CASSSWGLGIYNEQFF
TRBJ2-3,TRBV9,TRBD2,.,TGTGCCAGCAGCATACTAGCGGGGGGGCCTTATGGCACAGATACGCAGTATTTT,CASSILAGGPYGTDTQYF
TRBJ2-7,TRBV27,TRBD1,.,TGTGCCAGCAGACGGGACAGGTGGTCCTACGAGCAGTACTTC,CASRRDRWSYEQYF
TRBJ2-7,TRBV30,TRBD1,.,TGTGCCTGCGCACCGGGACAGCCACCTGAGCAGTACTTC,CACAPGQPPEQYF
TRBJ2-7,TRBV19,.,few,TGTGCCAGTAGTGTACAGGGTCCTCCTAGCTCCTACGAGCAGTACTTC,CASSVQGPPSSYEQYF
TRBJ1-3,TRBV7-2,.,.,TGTGCCAGCAGCCTAACAGGTCTCGGAAACACCATATATTTT,CASSLTGLGNTIYF
TRBJ2-5,TRBV25-1,TRBD2,.,TGTGCCAGCACGAGGGAGGGAAGGTCGGAGACCCAGTACTTC,CASTREGRSETQYF
TRBJ2-5,TRBV19,TRBD2,.,TGTGCCAGCCTCGATCGGGGGGACCAAGAGACCCAGTACTTC,CASLDRGDQETQYF
TRBJ1-5,TRBV5-1,.,.,TGCGCCAGCAGCTGGACGGGGGATAGCAATCAGCCCCAGCATTTT,CASSWTGDSNQPQHF
TRBJ2-6,TRBV13,TRBD1,.,TGTGCCAGCAGCTCATACAGGGGGTCTGGGGCCAACGTCCTGACTTTC,CASSSYRGSGANVLTF
TRBJ1-1,TRBV25-1,TRBD1,.,TGTGCCAGCAGTGGGCTACAGGGGGCGCGAACTGAAGCTTTCTTT,CASSGLQGARTEAFF
TRBJ1-2,TRBV4-3,.,.,TGCGCCAGCAGCCAGACGCAGGGGCTAAACTATGGCTACACCTTC,CASSQTQGLNYGYTF
TRBJ1-2,TRBV19,.,.,TGTGCCAGTAGTATATTGGCAGACTTCACCCTACCGCAGGGGAACTATGGCTACACCTTC,CASSILADFTLPQGNYGYTF
TRBJ2-1,TRBV7-9,TRBD2,.,TGTGCCAGCAGCTTTCGCGGGGGGGTATACAATGAGCAGTTCTTC,CASSFRGGVYNEQFF
TRBJ2-1,TRBV27,TRBD1,.,TGTGCCAGCAGCTCCCGGACAGGGGGAGGCAATGAGCAGTTCTTC,CASSSRTGGGNEQFF
TRBJ2-7,TRBV25-1,.,.,TGTGCCGTCGTGGACATCTACGAGCAGTACTTC,CAVVDIYEQYF
TRBJ1-2,TRBV7-9,.,.,TGTGCCAGCAGCTTAAATGGGAGGGGCTACACCTTC,CASSLNGRGYTF
TRBJ1-1,TRBV30,.,.,TGTGCCTGGAGTACTCAGATGGGGCGTGAAGCTTTCTTT,CAWSTQMGREAFF
TRBJ1-1,TRBV11-1,.,few,TGTGCCAGCAGCTTGAGGAAGAACACTGAAGCTTTCTTT,CASSLRKNTEAFF
TRBJ2-2,TRBV11-2,TRBD2,.,TGTGCCAGCAGCTTAGCTCGCGGGGGGGGCTCCGGGGAGCTGTTTTTT,CASSLARGGGSGELFF
TRBJ1-5,TRBV5-6,.,.,TGTGCCAGCAGCTTGGGAACAACCCCCAATCAGCCCCAGCATTTT,CASSLGTTPNQPQHF